This section outlines one T cell receptor beta chain sequence together with its context. This clone occurred once. The clone's antigen remains unknown. No much larger clone exists at a distance of one base, and base qualities are not known. These data originate in a study of control samples from healthy donors and cancer patients (TCRdb year 2020). Receptor amplification or capture employed the immunoSEQ multiplex PCR assay. The clones in this table, taken by TCRdb from immuneACCESS, are in-frame only. Not every clone is retained; where verified, under half of the shortfall comes from an unresolved V gene, and the cause of the rest is unknown. The table for this sample lists under 85,000 clones; under 95% of them were counted only once. 1.3% of the sample belongs to the ten largest clones. The specimen sequenced was PBMCs. The source is a woman aged 40 to 49 with lung cancer.

The CDR3 region: CASSSDRVDEKLFF. The sequence in DNA is TGTGCCAGCAGCTCGGACAGGGTCGATGAAAAACTGTTTTTT. Recombination joined TRBV5-6 with TRBJ1-4; 8 bases in between match TRBD1. The germline V and J ends show losses of 3 bases and 6 bases respectively, and no gene match explains 4 bases of the junction. The germline V gene gives CDR1 as SGHDT and CDR2 as YYEEEE. Including the terminal cysteine and phenylalanine, the CDR3 comprises 14 residues. Only the CDR3 part of the read is kept: 42 bases, read in frame from the first base. The reference TRBV5-6 and TRBJ1-4 proteins fill in what lies around the CDR3, so the full variable domain reads DAGVTQSPTHLIKTRGQQVTLRCSPKSGHDTVSWYQQALGQGPQFIFQYYEEEERQRGNFPDRFSGHQFPNYSSELNVNALLLGDSALYLCASSSDRVDEKLFFGSGTQLSVL.